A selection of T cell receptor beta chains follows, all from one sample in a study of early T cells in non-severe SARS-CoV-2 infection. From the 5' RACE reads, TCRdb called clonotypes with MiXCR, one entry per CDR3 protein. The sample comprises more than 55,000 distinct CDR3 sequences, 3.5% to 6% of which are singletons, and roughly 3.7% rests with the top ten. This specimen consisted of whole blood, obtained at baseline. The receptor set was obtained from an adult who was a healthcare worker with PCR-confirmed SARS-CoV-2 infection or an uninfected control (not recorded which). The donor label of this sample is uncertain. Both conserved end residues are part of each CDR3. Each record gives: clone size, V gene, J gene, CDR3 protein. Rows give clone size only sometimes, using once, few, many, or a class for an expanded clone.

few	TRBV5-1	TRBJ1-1	CASSVDSSRGTEAFF
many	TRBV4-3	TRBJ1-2	CASSQGSGTGYGYTF
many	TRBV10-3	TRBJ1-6	CAISGQKSPLHF
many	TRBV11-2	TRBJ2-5	CASSSRGVQETQYF
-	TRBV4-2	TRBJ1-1	CASSQEFRDNFEAFF
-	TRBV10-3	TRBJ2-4	CAISGRAGSKNIQYF
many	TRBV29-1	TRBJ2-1	CSVESYTNEQFF
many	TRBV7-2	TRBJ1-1	CASSLEGANTEAFF
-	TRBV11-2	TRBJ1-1	CASSVGHPNTEAFF
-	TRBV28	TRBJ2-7	CASTPDWRGSDEQYF
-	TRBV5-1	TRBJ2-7	CASSLPSGTGTYEQYF
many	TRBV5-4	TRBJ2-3	CASSVRTLSTDTQYF
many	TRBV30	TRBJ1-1	CAWSAVGSTEAFF
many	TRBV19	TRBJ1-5	CASTQGQGRDQPQHF
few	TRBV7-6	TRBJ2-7	CASSPYRGRREQYF